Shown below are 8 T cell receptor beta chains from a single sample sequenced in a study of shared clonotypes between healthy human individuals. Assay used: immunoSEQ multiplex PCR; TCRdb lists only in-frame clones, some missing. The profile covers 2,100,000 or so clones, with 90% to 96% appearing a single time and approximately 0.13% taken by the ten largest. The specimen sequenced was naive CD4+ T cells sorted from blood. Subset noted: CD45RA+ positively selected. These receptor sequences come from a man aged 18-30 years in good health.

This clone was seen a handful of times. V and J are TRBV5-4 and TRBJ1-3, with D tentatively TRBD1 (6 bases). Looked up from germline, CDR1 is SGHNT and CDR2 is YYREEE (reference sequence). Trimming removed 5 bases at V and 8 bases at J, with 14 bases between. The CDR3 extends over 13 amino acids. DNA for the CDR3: TGTGCCAGCAGTTACAAGCAGGGGCACACCATATATTTT. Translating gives CASSYKQGHTIYF.

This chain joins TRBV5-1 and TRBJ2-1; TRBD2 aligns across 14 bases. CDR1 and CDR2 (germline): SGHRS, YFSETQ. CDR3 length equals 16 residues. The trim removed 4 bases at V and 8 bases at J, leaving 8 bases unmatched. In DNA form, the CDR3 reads TGCGCCAGCAGCCCTGGGACTAGCGGGGGAAGAGATGAGCAGTTCTTC. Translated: CASSPGTSGGRDEQFF.

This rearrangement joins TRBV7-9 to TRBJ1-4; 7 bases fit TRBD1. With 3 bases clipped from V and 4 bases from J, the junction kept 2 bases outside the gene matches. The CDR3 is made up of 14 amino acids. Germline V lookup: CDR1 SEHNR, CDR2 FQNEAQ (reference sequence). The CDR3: CASSFGQVNEKLFF. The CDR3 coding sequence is TGTGCCAGCAGCTTCGGACAGGTTAATGAAAAACTGTTTTTT.

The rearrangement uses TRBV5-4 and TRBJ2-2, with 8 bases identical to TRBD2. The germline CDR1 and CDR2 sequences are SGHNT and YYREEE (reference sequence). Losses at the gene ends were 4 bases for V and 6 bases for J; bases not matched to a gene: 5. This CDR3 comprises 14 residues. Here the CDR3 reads CASSPRSGAGELFF. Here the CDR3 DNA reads TGTGCCAGCAGCCCTCGTAGCGGGGCCGGGGAGCTGTTTTTT.

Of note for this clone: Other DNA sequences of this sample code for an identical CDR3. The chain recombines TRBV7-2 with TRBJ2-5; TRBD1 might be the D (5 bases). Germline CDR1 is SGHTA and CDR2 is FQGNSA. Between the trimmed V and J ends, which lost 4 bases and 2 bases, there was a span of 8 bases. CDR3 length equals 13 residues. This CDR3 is CASSSTVQETQYF. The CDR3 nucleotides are TGTGCCAGCAGCTCGACAGTACAAGAGACCCAGTACTTC.

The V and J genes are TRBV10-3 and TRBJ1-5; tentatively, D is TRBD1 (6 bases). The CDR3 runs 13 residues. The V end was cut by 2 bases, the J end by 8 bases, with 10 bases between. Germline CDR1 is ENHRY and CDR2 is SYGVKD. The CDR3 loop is CAISEGRGEPQHF. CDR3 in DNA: TGTGCCATCAGTGAGGGCAGGGGAGAGCCCCAGCATTTT.

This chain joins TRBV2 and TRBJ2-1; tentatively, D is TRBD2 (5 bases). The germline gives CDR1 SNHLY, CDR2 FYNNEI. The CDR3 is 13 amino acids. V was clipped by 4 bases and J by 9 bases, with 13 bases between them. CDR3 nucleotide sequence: TGTGCCAGCAGTGCCAGCCTAGCCCGTGAGCAGTTCTTC. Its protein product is CASSASLAREQFF.

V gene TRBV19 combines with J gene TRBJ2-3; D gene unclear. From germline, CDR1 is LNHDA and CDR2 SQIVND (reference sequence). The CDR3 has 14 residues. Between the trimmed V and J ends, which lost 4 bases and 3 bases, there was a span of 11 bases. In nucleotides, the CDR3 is TGTGCCAGTAGTACTCAGGCAATTACAGATACGCAGTATTTT. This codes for CASSTQAITDTQYF. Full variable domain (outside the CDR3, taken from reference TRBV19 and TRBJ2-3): DGGITQSPKYLFRKEGQNVTLSCEQNLNHDAMYWYRQDPGQGLRLIYYSQIVNDFQKGDIAEGYSVSREKKESFPLTVTSAQKNPTAFYLCASSTQAITDTQYFGPGTRLTVL.